This T cell receptor beta chain was sequenced during a study of OX40 agonist ivuxolimab in advanced cancers. Background on the study: Patients were treated with ivuxolimab, an agonistic anti-OX40 (CD134) antibody.

V trimming: 1 base; J trimming: 0 bases; junction bases outside the gene matches: 9. CDR1 is GTSNPN and CDR2 is SVGIG in the germline V gene (reference sequence). The CDR3 totals 18 residues. Here immunoSEQ multiplex PCR was the method, and the copy in TCRdb shows in-frame clones only, minus some. Here the sample spans 60,000 to 85,000 clones, 70% to 80% being singletons. The chain recombines TRBV30 with TRBJ2-3, with 11 bases aligning to TRBD2. This specimen consisted of CD4+ or CD8+ T cells sorted from blood, obtained in a trial of the OX40 agonist ivuxolimab. The source is an adult with an advanced solid tumor such as melanoma, head and neck, liver or kidney cancer. The DNA of the CDR3 is TGTGCCTGGAGTGGGATAGCGGGAGGGAACGTTAGCACAGATACGCAGTATTTT. Translated: CAWSGIAGGNVSTDTQYF.